Listed here are 10 T cell receptor beta chains from one sample, sequenced in a study of regulatory T cells in long-lasting Graves disease. Time point: newly diagnosed GD, antithyroid drugs for less than 3 months. PBMC-extracted RNA yielded the TCR library. Arm-PCR of CDR3 regions and iRepertoire HTBI primers were the basis on which TCR beta libraries were built. Each CDR3 protein is one row after TCRdb ran MiXCR on the multiplex PCR reads. Here the sample spans approximately 350,000 distinct CDR3 sequences, 12% being singletons. The same data also went into a second study, on T cells in Graves' hyperthyroidism and ophthalmopathy.

The input for sequencing was peripheral blood mononuclear cells (PBMCs), taken at new diagnosis, from a patient treated with antithyroid drugs. The receptor source for this set is a woman under 30 with Graves disease.

This clonotype was found many times. The gene calls are TRBV28 and TRBJ1-4; perhaps TRBD1 as D (6 bases). V was trimmed by 7 bases and J by 10 bases, leaving 22 bases between them. Germline V gene sequence: CDR1 MDHEN, CDR2 SYDVKM. This CDR3 contains 15 residues. CDR3 coding DNA: TGTGCCAGCACCCTAGCGGGTCAGGGGAGCGGAAAACTGTTTTTT. Its translation is CASTLAGQGSGKLFF.

This clonotype was counted ten times or more. The chain carries TRBV6-2 or TRBV6-3 and TRBJ1-2; D unclear. The CDR3 totals 16 residues. Germline values: CDR1 MNHEY, CDR2 SVGEGT. The ends were cut back, 5 bases at V and 4 bases at J, with 20 bases in the middle. The CDR3 nucleotides are TGTGCCAGCAGTCCTCCCCCCCGGGAAGGCTCCTATGGCTACACCTTC. It is translated as CASSPPPREGSYGYTF.

There are a few counts of this clonotype. The chain recombines TRBV6-5 with TRBJ2-3, with D tentatively TRBD2 (6 bases). V was trimmed by 3 bases and J by 5 bases, leaving 15 bases between them. The V gene's germline CDR1 is MNHEY and CDR2 SVGAGI. The CDR3 is made up of 15 amino acids. CDR3 bases: TGTGCCAGCAGTTATGTCGGGGGAAGGGTAGATACGCAGTATTTT. This codes for CASSYVGGRVDTQYF.

This clonotype was detected a few times. This chain joins TRBV20-1 and TRBJ1-1; perhaps TRBD1 as D (6 bases). Trimming cost V 0 bases and J 10 bases, with 15 bases left between them. The CDR3 runs 13 residues. In germline, CDR1 is DFQATT, CDR2 SNEGSKA (reference sequence). CDR3 coding DNA: TGCAGTGCTAGAGATGCGACAGGTGGCGGAGCTTTCTTT. Translation gives CSARDATGGGAFF.

This clonotype occurred a few times. The chain is built from TRBV6-1 and TRBJ2-6, with 14 bases matching TRBD2. CDR1 MNHNS and CDR2 SASEGT come from the germline V gene. With V trimmed by 5 bases and J by 0 bases, 15 bases remained unmatched. CDR3 length: 22 amino acids. As DNA, the CDR3 is TGTGCCAGCAGTCCACTCTACCCGGGACTAGCGGGGGAGCTCTCTGGGGCCAACGTCCTGACTTTC. Translation gives CASSPLYPGLAGELSGANVLTF.

This chain uses TRBV15 with TRBJ2-3; D perhaps matches TRBD2 (6 bases). Germline CDR1 LNHNV, CDR2 YYDKDF (reference sequence). Trimming took off 6 bases at V and 13 bases at J, with 17 bases between the two ends. CDR3 length: 12 amino acids. This CDR3 is CATSVGLADKYF. Here the CDR3 DNA reads TGTGCCACCAGTGTGGGACTCGCGGATAAGTATTTT. The whole variable domain, filled in from reference TRBV15 and TRBJ2-3, reads DAMVIQNPRYQVTQFGKPVTLSCSQTLNHNVMYWYQQKSSQAPKLLFHYYDKDFNNEADTPDNFQSRRPNTSFCFLDIRSPGLGDTAMYLCATSVGLADKYFGPGTRLTVL.

In its sample, this clonotype was seen many times. The V and J genes are TRBV20-1 and TRBJ1-2; perhaps TRBD1 as D (5 bases). CDR1 is DFQATT, CDR2 SNEGSKA, per germline (reference sequence). The length of the CDR3 is 15 residues. Trimming took off 1 base at V and 3 bases at J, with 15 bases between the two ends. CDR3 sequence reads: CSARAGPSFDYGYTF. The CDR3 DNA follows: TGCAGTGCTAGAGCGGGGCCCTCATTCGACTATGGCTACACCTTC.

The chain uses TRBV29-1 and TRBJ2-1; D unclear. CDR1 and CDR2 from the germline V gene are SQVTM and ANQGSEA. The length of the CDR3 is 14 residues. V was clipped by 8 bases and J by 6 bases, with 20 bases between them. As DNA, the CDR3 is TGCAGCACTGAAGACGGGCTAGGTCTCAATGAGCAGTTCTTC. It yields the protein CSTEDGLGLNEQFF.

This clonotype was seen at least ten times. The chain combines TRBV28 with TRBJ2-3; unclear D gene. This CDR3 is 17 amino acids long. V lost 6 bases and J lost 2, with 21 bases in between. Germline V gene sequence: CDR1 MDHEN, CDR2 SYDVKM. CDR3: CASSLRGNDRPTDTQYF. In nucleotides, the CDR3 is TGTGCCAGCAGCTTAAGAGGCAATGATCGGCCCACAGATACGCAGTATTTT.

This chain uses TRBV7-9 with TRBJ2-2, with D tentatively TRBD2 (6 bases). The CDR3 has 15 residues. Trimming pared 6 bases from V and 0 bases from J, leaving 11 bases between. Germline V gene sequence: CDR1 SEHNR, CDR2 FQNEAQ (reference sequence). The CDR3 DNA follows: TGTGCCAGCAGGAGGGACTCCGCGAACACCGGGGAGCTGTTTTTT. Translated, it gives CASRRDSANTGELFF.